A selection of T cell receptor beta chains follows, all from one sample in a study of blood T cell repertoires in COVID-19. Generated by immunoSEQ multiplex PCR, the TCRdb table keeps only in-frame clones and is missing some. The sample records 200,000 to 250,000 clones, about 80% being singletons. Source material: PBMCs or T cells enriched from blood (not recorded which). The receptors derive from a man aged 40-49 years who had recovered from COVID-19. Both conserved end residues are part of each CDR3. Each record gives: V gene, D gene, clone size, J gene, CDR3 protein, CDR3 DNA. A D gene is named only where the DNA matches it firmly. A row's size may be missing; if present it is once, few, many or a size class.

TRBV4-1	TRBD1	.	TRBJ2-7	CASSQDRTGGFSASYEQYF	TGCGCCAGCAGCCAAGATCGGACAGGGGGCTTCTCCGCCTCCTACGAGCAGTACTTC
TRBV5-8	.	.	TRBJ2-2	CASSLGLHTGELFF	TGTGCCAGCAGCTTGGGACTGCACACCGGGGAGCTGTTTTTT
TRBV19	.	.	TRBJ2-2	CASSITGVGELFF	TGTGCCAGTAGTATAACGGGTGTCGGGGAGCTGTTTTTT
TRBV7-2	.	.	TRBJ1-1	CASSLSHQGTEAFF	TGTGCCAGCAGCCTGAGTCACCAGGGCACTGAAGCTTTCTTT
TRBV2	TRBD1	once	TRBJ1-5	CASSGQGNNQPQHF	TGTGCCAGCAGTGGACAGGGGAACAATCAGCCCCAGCATTTT
TRBV5-4	TRBD1	.	TRBJ1-2	CASSPALGQEGGYTF	TGTGCCAGCAGCCCGGCTTTAGGACAGGAAGGGGGCTACACCTTC
TRBV28	.	.	TRBJ2-7	CASFPSGEPLPSYEQYF	TGTGCCAGCTTTCCCTCGGGGGAGCCCCTACCCTCCTACGAGCAGTACTTC
TRBV7-3	TRBD1	.	TRBJ2-3	CASSPDRAGDTQYF	TGTGCCAGCAGCCCGGACAGGGCGGGAGATACGCAGTATTTT
TRBV5-1	TRBD2	once	TRBJ2-5	CASSRGSGGAGETQYF	TGCGCCAGTTCACGGGGAAGCGGGGGGGCCGGAGAGACCCAGTACTTC
TRBV24-1	TRBD1	.	TRBJ2-3	CATSPRGLDTQYF	TGTGCCACCAGTCCCAGGGGGTTAGATACGCAGTATTTT
TRBV30	TRBD2	few	TRBJ2-1	CAWSVSGSPYNEQFF	TGTGCCTGGAGTGTGAGCGGGAGCCCTTACAATGAGCAGTTCTTC
TRBV30	TRBD2	.	TRBJ2-7	CAWSVSLPRGMPYEQYF	TGTGCCTGGAGTGTTTCGCTCCCGCGGGGGATGCCCTACGAGCAGTACTTC
TRBV9	TRBD1	.	TRBJ1-1	CASTEQGGNTEAFF	TGTGCCAGCACCGAACAGGGGGGGAACACTGAAGCTTTCTTT
TRBV10-3	TRBD2	.	TRBJ2-3	CAISPGLAVNTDTQYF	TGTGCCATCAGTCCGGGACTAGCAGTTAACACAGATACGCAGTATTTT
TRBV18	.	.	TRBJ2-5	CASSPPSGAETQYF	TGTGCCAGCTCACCACCGAGCGGCGCGGAGACCCAGTACTTC
TRBV14	.	.	TRBJ2-2	CASSLTALANTGELFF	TGTGCCAGCAGCCTCACAGCCCTCGCGAACACCGGGGAGCTGTTTTTT
TRBV11-1	.	.	TRBJ2-7	CASSSQDVTYEQYF	TGTGCCAGCAGCTCACAGGACGTAACCTACGAGCAGTACTTC
TRBV3-1/TRBV3-2	.	once	TRBJ1-2	CASSLSDLGYTF	TGTGCCAGCAGCCTCAGCGACCTTGGCTACACCTTC
TRBV11-2	.	.	TRBJ2-7	CASGNIRGWNEQYF	TGTGCCAGTGGTAACATCAGGGGATGGAACGAGCAGTACTTC
TRBV30	.	.	TRBJ1-2	CAWSPGSVYTF	TGTGCCTGGAGTCCGGGGAGTGTCTACACCTTC
TRBV5-1	TRBD1	.	TRBJ1-6	CASSLGDRGDSPLHF	TGCGCCAGCAGCTTGGGGGACAGGGGTGATTCACCCCTCCACTTT
TRBV24-1	.	.	TRBJ2-3	CATSDLQGVASTDTQYF	TGTGCCACCAGTGATTTGCAAGGGGTGGCTAGCACAGATACGCAGTATTTT
TRBV13	TRBD2	.	TRBJ2-1	CASSLADRGGGGSRNEQFF	TGTGCCAGCAGCTTAGCCGACCGGGGTGGGGGAGGGTCTCGCAATGAGCAGTTCTTC
TRBV16	TRBD2	.	TRBJ2-1	CASSHPPTSPTNEQFF	TGTGCCAGCAGCCACCCACCGACTAGCCCGACCAATGAGCAGTTCTTC
TRBV5-1	TRBD2	.	TRBJ2-1	CASSLAQGWGLASGEQFF	TGCGCCAGCAGCTTGGCCCAAGGTTGGGGACTAGCGTCGGGTGAGCAGTTCTTC
TRBV28	.	.	TRBJ1-1	CASQGPGNFKAEAFF	TGTGCCAGCCAAGGCCCAGGGAATTTCAAGGCTGAAGCTTTCTTT
TRBV7-9	TRBD1	.	TRBJ1-2	CASSYGQGMWGYTF	TGTGCCAGCAGCTACGGACAGGGGATGTGGGGCTACACCTTC
TRBV6-1	.	.	TRBJ2-7	CAGSERGAAYEQYF	TGTGCCGGCAGTGAACGCGGGGCGGCCTACGAGCAGTACTTC
TRBV6-2/TRBV6-3	TRBD1	once	TRBJ1-2	CASSETGGVFNYGYTF	TGTGCCAGCAGCGAGACAGGGGGCGTTTTCAACTATGGCTACACCTTC
TRBV5-1	.	.	TRBJ1-2	CASSLDSYGYTF	TGCGCCAGCAGCTTGGACAGTTATGGCTACACCTTC
TRBV5-5	.	.	TRBJ2-1	CASSFVGGQFNEQFF	TGTGCCAGCAGCTTTGTCGGGGGTCAGTTCAATGAGCAGTTCTTC
TRBV29-1	.	.	TRBJ2-7	CSVEDSRIPYEQYF	TGCAGCGTTGAAGATTCGCGGATACCCTACGAGCAGTACTTC
TRBV5-1	TRBD1	few	TRBJ2-7	CASSSDPGGSYEQYF	TGCGCCAGCAGTTCCGACCCAGGGGGCTCCTACGAGCAGTACTTC
TRBV2	.	.	TRBJ2-2	CASSDNRATGELFF	TGTGCCAGCAGTGATAACAGGGCAACCGGGGAGCTGTTTTTT
TRBV2	TRBD1	.	TRBJ1-5	CASGPQGGSEEPQHF	TGTGCCAGCGGCCCCCAGGGGGGCTCGGAGGAGCCCCAGCATTTT
TRBV4-1	.	.	TRBJ1-5	CASSQGWGENQPQHF	TGCGCCAGCAGCCAAGGGTGGGGCGAGAATCAGCCCCAGCATTTT
TRBV18	.	.	TRBJ1-1	CASSPLRDTEAFF	TGTGCCAGCTCACCCCTCCGGGACACTGAAGCTTTCTTT
TRBV12-1	.	.	TRBJ1-5	CAKRGHRGNQPQHF	TGTGCCAAAAGGGGCCACCGGGGCAATCAGCCCCAGCATTTT
TRBV28	.	.	TRBJ2-3	CASSLYGGTDTQYF	TGTGCCAGCAGTTTATACGGAGGCACAGATACGCAGTATTTT
TRBV19	.	.	TRBJ1-1	CATGGTPTMNTEAFF	TGTGCCACGGGCGGGACTCCAACAATGAACACTGAAGCTTTCTTT
TRBV7-8	.	.	TRBJ1-2	CASSLVPTARNYGYTF	TGTGCCAGCAGCTTAGTTCCGACGGCTAGAAACTATGGCTACACCTTC
TRBV5-6	.	once	TRBJ1-2	CASSPTEGNYGYTF	TGTGCCAGCAGCCCGACGGAGGGGAACTATGGCTACACCTTC
TRBV14	.	few	TRBJ2-4	CASSPQTLQGKAKNIQYF	TGTGCCAGCAGCCCGCAAACACTGCAGGGAAAGGCCAAAAACATTCAGTACTTC
TRBV7-9	TRBD2	few	TRBJ2-7	CASSLERESGRGSSAAYF	TGTGCCAGCAGCTTAGAGAGAGAGAGCGGGAGAGGGTCCTCGGCGGCGTACTTC
TRBV3-1/TRBV3-2	.	.	TRBJ1-5	CASSHTGSHQPQHF	TGTGCCAGCAGCCATACAGGGTCCCATCAGCCCCAGCATTTT
TRBV7-7	.	once	TRBJ2-7	CASSLSTASYEQYF	TGTGCCAGCAGCCTATCGACAGCTTCCTACGAGCAGTACTTC
TRBV18	TRBD1	few	TRBJ2-5	CASSPPSGQGQETQYF	TGTGCCAGCTCACCACCGTCAGGACAGGGACAGGAGACCCAGTACTTC
TRBV10-3	.	few	TRBJ1-2	CAIRADGGYTF	TGTGCCATCAGAGCGGACGGGGGCTACACCTTC
TRBV12-3/TRBV12-4	.	.	TRBJ2-1	CASSLTVYNEQFF	TGTGCCAGCAGTTTAACGGTCTACAATGAGCAGTTCTTC